The text below deals with one TCR beta chain. The data belong to a study of blood T cell repertoires in COVID-19. The CDR3 sequence is 12 residues long. Germline lookup yields CDR1 MNHEY and CDR2 SMNVEV (reference sequence). The ends were cut back, 6 bases at V and 11 bases at J, with 15 bases in the middle. In the authors' workflow: Reference gene primers were amplified, and this amplification served to estimate nucleated cell counts. The assay was immunoSEQ multiplex PCR, and TCRdb's table has in-frame clones only and misses some. From that table come the V and J calls and clone size; the DNA was used to work out D and trimming. The table shows 220,000 or so clones, with more than 65% occurring only once.

The clonotype was recovered from a woman aged 55-70 years with acute or convalescent COVID-19. The sequenced sample was peripheral blood. The chain joins TRBV27 to TRBJ2-3; possibly TRBD2 for D (6 bases). The CDR3 sequence is CASSPSGGRQYF. CDR3 DNA sequence: TGTGCCAGCAGCCCCAGTGGGGGGAGGCAGTATTTT.